The T cell receptor beta chain described here comes from a study of blood T cell repertoires in COVID-19. This clone is a singleton in its sample. Germline CDR1 MNHEY, CDR2 SVGAGI. V was shortened by 2 bases and J by 6 bases, with 14 bases between the two germline ends. There are 15 residues in the CDR3. Per the authors' pipeline: Estimation of nucleated cell counts relied on the amplification of reference gene primers. TCRdb's copy holds only in-frame clones and misses some; the assay was immunoSEQ multiplex PCR. The V and J calls and clone size are taken from that table; D and trimming were inferred from the DNA. There are 190,000 or so clones in the sample; 90% to 95% occur only once, and 0.76% lies in the top ten.

The sequenced material came from peripheral blood. V gene TRBV6-5 combines with J gene TRBJ1-5; D gene ambiguous. The origin of this receptor is a man aged 25 to 40 with COVID-19, enrolled during active disease. The CDR3 loop reads CASSYGSGSGQPQHF. In DNA, the CDR3 is TGTGCCAGCAGTTACGGTTCAGGAAGTGGTCAGCCCCAGCATTTT.